Following are 20 T cell receptor beta chains from one sample sequenced in a study of CD8+CD57+ T cells in acquired aplastic anemia. TCR beta VDJ combinations and CDR3 sequences were profiled from genomic DNA. One entry per CDR3 protein results from TCRdb running MiXCR on the reads. In the table there are roughly 58,000 distinct CDR3 sequences, roughly 58% of which are singletons. Specimen: sorted CD4+, CD8+, or CD8+CD57+ T cells (not recorded which) from PBMCs. All receptors derive from a human donor in good health, serving as a control.

This clonotype is medium-sized by share. The chain carries TRBV7-6 and TRBJ1-1, with D tentatively TRBD1 (6 bases). Trimming took off 0 bases at V and 4 bases at J, with 15 bases between the two ends. The CDR3 is made up of 16 amino acids. Germline loops: CDR1 SGHVS, CDR2 FNYEAQ. CDR3 nucleotides: TGTGCCAGCAGCTTAGCGCAGTTGGGGGCGTTCACTGAAGCTTTCTTT. Translated: CASSLAQLGAFTEAFF.

V gene TRBV6-1 combines with J gene TRBJ2-7, with D perhaps matching TRBD2 (5 bases). V was shortened by 6 bases and J by 7 bases, with 13 bases between the two germline ends. Germline V gene sequence: CDR1 MNHNS, CDR2 SASEGT. This CDR3 region has 12 residues. In DNA form, the CDR3 reads TGTGCCAGCAGAGGAACGTCGGGGGAGCAGTACGTC. Translation: CASRGTSGEQYV.

The chain joins TRBV20-1 to TRBJ2-3; possible D gene TRBD2, 6 bases. The CDR3 runs 15 residues. Germline lookup yields CDR1 DFQATT and CDR2 SNEGSKA (reference sequence). V was pared by 1 base and J by 0 bases, with 11 bases between. CDR3 sequence (DNA): TGCAGTGCTAGAGCCCCTAGCGCGAGCACAGATACGCAGTATTTT. Translated, it gives CSARAPSASTDTQYF.

This clonotype is medium-sized. The chain carries TRBV19 and TRBJ1-2; the match to TRBD1 covers 8 bases. The CDR3 has 13 residues. The trim removed 6 bases at V and 3 bases at J, leaving 3 bases unmatched. The V gene's germline CDR1 is LNHDA and CDR2 SQIVND (reference sequence). CDR3 in amino acids: CASSLTGDYGYTF. CDR3 bases: TGTGCCAGTAGCTTGACAGGGGACTATGGCTACACCTTC.

The chain is built from TRBV15 and TRBJ2-5, with TRBD2 as a possible D gene (5 bases). V dropped 3 bases and J dropped 2 bases, with 13 bases sitting between them. The germline CDR1 and CDR2 sequences are LNHNV and YYDKDF (reference sequence). CDR3 size: 15 residues. The CDR3: CATSSRIASQETQYF. CDR3 coding DNA: TGTGCCACCAGCAGTCGGATAGCGTCTCAAGAGACCCAGTACTTC. The full variable domain, completed using reference TRBV15 and TRBJ2-5, is DAMVIQNPRYQVTQFGKPVTLSCSQTLNHNVMYWYQQKSSQAPKLLFHYYDKDFNNEADTPDNFQSRRPNTSFCFLDIRSPGLGDTAMYLCATSSRIASQETQYFGPGTRLLVL.

There are a few counts of this clonotype. The V gene is TRBV10-3, the J gene TRBJ1-2; 8 bases align to TRBD1. Germline CDR1 reads ENHRY; CDR2 reads SYGVKD. CDR3 size: 14 residues. The V and J ends lost 9 bases and 3 bases, in that order; junction bases with no gene match: 9. The CDR3 DNA is TGTGCCATAAAGGGTCAGGGGGCGGACTATGGCTACACCTTC. It codes for CAIKGQGADYGYTF.

V gene TRBV2 combines with J gene TRBJ1-6; 7 bases fit TRBD1. The CDR3 is 14 amino acids. The germline CDR1 and CDR2 sequences are SNHLY and FYNNEI. Losses at the gene ends were 5 bases for V and 7 bases for J; bases not matched to a gene: 5. CDR3 loop: CASSTRTGNSPLHF. CDR3 sequence (DNA): TGTGCCAGCAGTACCAGGACAGGAAATTCACCCCTCCACTTT.

This clonotype appeared many times. CDR3 coding DNA: TGTGCCAGCAGCGTAGAGGGGCGCGTGGAGACCCAGTACTTC. Amino acid sequence: CASSVEGRVETQYF. The V call is TRBV9, the J call TRBJ2-5; a weak D match, TRBD1 (5 bases). The CDR3 has 14 amino acids. Germline V gives CDR1 SGDLS, CDR2 YYNGEE. The germline V and J ends were trimmed by 0 bases and 5 bases, with 11 bases remaining between them.

This clonotype was seen a few times. The gene calls are TRBV15 and TRBJ1-2; 9 bases are shared with TRBD1. The V segment lost 4 bases and the J segment 6 bases; nucleotides outside the gene matches: 3. This CDR3 region has 13 residues. Germline CDR1 is LNHNV and CDR2 is YYDKDF (reference sequence). In DNA, the CDR3 is TGTGCCACCAGCACACGGACAGGGGATGGCTACACCTTC. Protein: CATSTRTGDGYTF.

The chain couples TRBV7-9 to TRBJ2-7, with D tentatively TRBD2 (5 bases). Per the germline V gene, CDR1 is SEHNR and CDR2 is FQNEAQ (reference sequence). Trimming took 5 bases from V and 2 from J, leaving 10 bases between them. The CDR3 has 13 residues. The CDR3 region has the DNA TGTGCCAGCAGCCCGCGGGTAGCCTACGAGCAGTACTTC. As protein: CASSPRVAYEQYF.

This clonotype occurred many times. The V call is TRBV7-9, the J call TRBJ2-1, with no clear D. CDR1 is SEHNR, CDR2 FQNEAQ, per germline (reference sequence). This CDR3 region has 14 residues. The germline V and J ends were trimmed by 5 bases and 5 bases, with 13 bases remaining between them. The chain's CDR3 is CASSSGGSHNEQFF. CDR3 DNA: TGTGCCAGCAGCAGTGGTGGGTCCCACAATGAGCAGTTCTTC.

The rearrangement uses TRBV6-1 and TRBJ2-7; 13 bases fit TRBD2. The V and J ends lost 7 bases and 4 bases, in that order; junction bases with no gene match: 4. This CDR3 is 14 amino acids long. Germline V gene lookup returns CDR1 MNHNS and CDR2 SASEGT. The CDR3 region is CASTGTSGTYEQYF. For the CDR3, the DNA is TGTGCCAGCACCGGGACTAGCGGGACGTACGAGCAGTACTTC.

This clonotype was found many times. The V and J genes are TRBV9 and TRBJ2-3; no clear D gene. Germline V CDR1 and CDR2: SGDLS, YYNGEE. V lost 0 bases and J lost 2, with 7 bases in between. CDR3 length equals 14 residues. CDR3 coding DNA: TGTGCCAGCAGCGTAGCCCAGTACACAGATACGCAGTATTTT. Protein product: CASSVAQYTDTQYF.

The chain carries TRBV24-1 and TRBJ2-7; D is unresolved. Trimming stripped 4 bases from V and 6 bases from J, with 12 bases between. The CDR3 is 13 residues long. The V gene's germline CDR1 is KGHDR and CDR2 SFDVKD. In DNA form, the CDR3 reads TGTGCCACCAGTGACCCTAACTACGGCGAGCAGTACTTC. This sequence encodes CATSDPNYGEQYF.

CDR3 nucleotide sequence: TGTGCCAGCAGCTACAAGGGGGCCGGGACTAGCTACAACGAGCAGTACGTC. This sequence encodes CASSYKGAGTSYNEQYV. V and J are TRBV11-2 and TRBJ2-7; 9 bases map to TRBD2. This CDR3 contains 17 residues. J gave up 5 bases and V 4 bases, and 15 bases lay outside the gene matches. The germline gives CDR1 SGHAT, CDR2 FQNNGV.

CDR3 coding DNA: TGTGCCATCAGTGGGGGACAGGGGGTAGGCGGCTACACCTTC. Protein product: CAISGGQGVGGYTF. The gene calls are TRBV10-3 and TRBJ1-2; 11 bases match TRBD1. Germline V gives CDR1 ENHRY, CDR2 SYGVKD. V shed 4 bases and J 8 bases; nucleotides not matched to a gene: 6. CDR3 length: 14 amino acids.

Here the CDR3 DNA reads TGTGCCAGTAGGTTACTAGCGGGAGCTTTGAGTGGCAAAAAGGGGAATGAGCAGTTCTTC. It encodes CASRLLAGALSGKKGNEQFF. This chain uses TRBV19 with TRBJ2-1, with 11 bases fitting TRBD2. The CDR3 has 20 amino acids. J lost 7 bases, V lost 6 bases, and 23 bases had no gene match. CDR1 and CDR2 from the germline V gene are LNHDA and SQIVND (reference sequence).

This clonotype was seen ten or more times. The chain uses TRBV5-1 and TRBJ2-7; D gene uncertain. CDR1 SGHRS and CDR2 YFSETQ come from the germline V gene. The CDR3 runs to 14 residues. V was trimmed by 4 bases and J by 3 bases, leaving 14 bases between them. CDR3 sequence reads: CASSGSYSDYEQYF. The CDR3 coding sequence is TGCGCCAGCAGCGGTTCCTATTCCGACTACGAGCAGTACTTC.

This clonotype has more than one count but fewer than ten. Being one base from a much bigger clone, this may be a read error. CDR3 protein: CASSYSMGTTEAFF. The CDR3 DNA reads TGTGCCAGCAGTTACTCGATGGGGACCACTGAAGCTTTCTTT. The V and J genes are TRBV6-2 or TRBV6-3 and TRBJ1-1; maybe TRBD1 (5 bases). The CDR3 has 14 amino acids. V was trimmed by 0 bases and J by 4 bases, leaving 9 bases between them. Germline V CDR1 and CDR2: MNHEY, SVGEGT.

The gene calls are TRBV29-1 and TRBJ2-1; D not resolved. This CDR3 is built from 13 residues. Germline V gene sequence: CDR1 SQVTM, CDR2 ANQGSEA. V lost 2 bases to trimming and J lost 4 bases, with 9 bases between them. The CDR3 protein is CSVEIDQYNEQFF. DNA of the CDR3: TGCAGCGTTGAAATAGACCAGTACAATGAGCAGTTCTTC.